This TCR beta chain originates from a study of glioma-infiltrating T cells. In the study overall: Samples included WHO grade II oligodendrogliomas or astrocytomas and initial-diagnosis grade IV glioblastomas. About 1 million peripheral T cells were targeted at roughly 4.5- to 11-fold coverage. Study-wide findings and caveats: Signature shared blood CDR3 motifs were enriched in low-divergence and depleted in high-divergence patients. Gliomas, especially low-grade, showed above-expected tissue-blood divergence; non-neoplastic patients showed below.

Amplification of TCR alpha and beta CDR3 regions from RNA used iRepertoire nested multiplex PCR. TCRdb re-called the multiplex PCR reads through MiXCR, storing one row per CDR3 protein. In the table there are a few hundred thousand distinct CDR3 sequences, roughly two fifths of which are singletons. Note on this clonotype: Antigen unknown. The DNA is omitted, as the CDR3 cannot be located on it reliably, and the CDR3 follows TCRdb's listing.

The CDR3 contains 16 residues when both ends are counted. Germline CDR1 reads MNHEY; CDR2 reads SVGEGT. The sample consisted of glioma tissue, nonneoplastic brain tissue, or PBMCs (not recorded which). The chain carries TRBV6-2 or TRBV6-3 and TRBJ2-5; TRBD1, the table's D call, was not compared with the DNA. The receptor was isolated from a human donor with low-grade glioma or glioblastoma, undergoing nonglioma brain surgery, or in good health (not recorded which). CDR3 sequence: CASKVWGQGNSETKYF.